The next 18 T cell receptor beta chains were all read from a single sample in a study of T-cell reconstitution after alpha-beta-depleted transplantation in children. Library preparation (for TCRbeta) was performed with unique molecular identifiers. TCRdb itself ran the PCR reads through MiXCR, one entry per CDR3 protein. This table has about 480,000 distinct CDR3 sequences, about an eighth appearing once. The sequences come from PBMCs from the stem cell graft donor, collected from the stem cell graft. Receptors originate from a human donor who donated a stem cell graft to a child with combined immunodeficiency.

This clonotype was seen a few times. This chain links TRBV27 with TRBJ2-6; D gene uncertain. Trimming stripped 3 bases from V and 5 bases from J, with 20 bases between. The CDR3 length is 18 residues. Germline CDR1 reads MNHEY; CDR2 reads SMNVEV (reference sequence). CDR3 nucleotides: TGTGCCAGCAGTTTCAGCCAGAATACCCCTATCTGGGCCAACGTCCTGACTTTC. It codes for CASSFSQNTPIWANVLTF.

This clonotype was counted many times. The chain joins TRBV12-3 or TRBV12-4 to TRBJ2-7; D might be TRBD2 (5 bases). This CDR3 contains 14 residues. The germline V and J ends were trimmed by 4 bases and 3 bases, with 13 bases remaining between them. The CDR3, as DNA: TGTGCCAGCAGTTACGGAGGTCCCATCTACGAGCAGTACTTC. It specifies CASSYGGPIYEQYF.

This clonotype was found many times. The chain carries TRBV7-8 and TRBJ2-1, with unresolved D. Germline assignment: CDR1 SGHVS and CDR2 FQNEAQ. V lost 5 bases and J 5 bases, leaving 10 bases between the germline ends. The CDR3 contains 13 residues. The CDR3 spells CASSQVLDNEQFF. The DNA for the CDR3 is TGTGCCAGCAGCCAAGTTTTGGACAATGAGCAGTTCTTC.

This clonotype showed up many times. The V call is TRBV12-3 or TRBV12-4, the J call TRBJ2-1, with a tentative D call TRBD2 (5 bases). Trimming removed 5 bases from V and 2 bases from J, with 10 bases in between. This CDR3 is 14 amino acids long. The chain's CDR3 is CASSPDFPYNEQFF. CDR3 in DNA: TGTGCCAGCAGTCCGGACTTCCCCTACAATGAGCAGTTCTTC.

In this sample, this clonotype turned up a few times. The V call is TRBV10-3, the J call TRBJ1-3, with D hard to call. The CDR3 is made up of 13 amino acids. Between the trimmed V and J ends, which lost 11 bases and 0 bases, there was a span of 11 bases. In germline, CDR1 is ENHRY, CDR2 SYGVKD. The DNA of the CDR3 is TGTGCCTCGTTTTCGGGCTCTGGAAACACCATATATTTT. Translated: CASFSGSGNTIYF.

V and J are TRBV9 and TRBJ2-3; 10 positions agree with TRBD2. The CDR3 runs to 17 residues. Germline V gene data show CDR1 as SGDLS and CDR2 as YYNGEE. Trimming removed 4 bases from V and 2 bases from J; junction bases left unmatched: 10. The CDR3 DNA follows: TGTGCCAGCAGCCCCCAAAGCGGGAGGGTTCCCACAGATACGCAGTATTTT. Residues: CASSPQSGRVPTDTQYF.

The genes are TRBV7-2 and TRBJ2-3; 8 bases are shared with TRBD2. The CDR3 spans 14 residues. With V trimmed by 5 bases and J by 8 bases, 9 bases remained unmatched. Germline assignment: CDR1 SGHTA and CDR2 FQGNSA. CDR3: CASSPIAGKGTQYF. The DNA for the CDR3 is TGTGCCAGCAGCCCCATAGCGGGGAAGGGTACGCAGTATTTT.

This clonotype has ten or more counts. V usage is TRBV27 and J usage is TRBJ2-7; maybe TRBD2 (5 bases). Germline lookup yields CDR1 MNHEY and CDR2 SMNVEV (reference sequence). This CDR3 spans 14 amino acids. V was cut by 6 bases and J by 3 bases, with 15 bases left in between. This CDR3 reads CASSPLTGNYEQYF. The CDR3 DNA follows: TGTGCCAGCAGCCCCCTAACGGGGAACTACGAGCAGTACTTC.

This clonotype has just a few counts. The genes are TRBV10-3 and TRBJ1-1; D gene ambiguous. The CDR3 extends over 14 amino acids. Trimming cost V 2 bases and J 1 base, with 8 bases left between them. CDR1 is ENHRY and CDR2 is SYGVKD in the germline V gene. This CDR3 is CAISETRENTEAFF. CDR3 in DNA: TGTGCCATCAGTGAGACGAGAGAGAACACTGAAGCTTTCTTT.

This clonotype was detected a few times. This sequence joins TRBV25-1 and TRBJ2-2, with 8 bases identical to TRBD2. V was pared by 0 bases and J by 3 bases, with 27 bases of the junction left unmatched. There are 24 residues in the CDR3. Germline CDR1 is MGHDK and CDR2 is SYGVNS. CDR3 amino acids: CASSEYLPVRRESGSRADTGELFF. The CDR3 DNA sequence: TGTGCCAGCAGTGAATATCTCCCCGTGAGGAGGGAGAGCGGGAGTCGAGCGGACACCGGGGAGCTGTTTTTT. The entire variable domain, with the rest obtained from reference TRBV25-1 and TRBJ2-2, is as follows: EADIYQTPRYLVIGTGKKITLECSQTMGHDKMYWYQQDPGMELHLIHYSYGVNSTEKGDLSSESTVSRIRTEHFPLTLESARPSHTSQYLCASSEYLPVRRESGSRADTGELFFGEGSRLTVL.

This clonotype was observed a few times. The rearrangement links TRBV12-3 or TRBV12-4 to TRBJ2-5, with TRBD2 matching 13 bases. The CDR3 sequence is 16 residues long. With V trimmed by 5 bases and J by 1 base, 4 bases remained unmatched. CDR3 residues: CASSGTSGVLQETQYF. CDR3 in DNA: TGTGCCAGCAGTGGGACTAGCGGGGTACTCCAAGAGACCCAGTACTTC.

Many counts were recorded for this clonotype. J is TRBJ2-1 and V is TRBV7-8, with TRBD2 matching 7 bases. V gave up 3 bases and J gave up 3 bases; unmatched junction bases: 11. The CDR3 has 17 residues. Germline CDR1 SGHVS, CDR2 FQNEAQ. DNA of the CDR3: TGTGCCAGCAGCTTGCGACTGGCGGGAGACGTCTACAATGAGCAGTTCTTC. Translated, it gives CASSLRLAGDVYNEQFF.

This clonotype showed up just a few times. This chain joins TRBV10-3 and TRBJ1-5; TRBD1 matches at 7 bases. Losses at the gene ends were 6 bases for V and 3 bases for J; bases not matched to a gene: 8. Looked up from germline, CDR1 is ENHRY and CDR2 is SYGVKD. This CDR3 contains 15 residues. The CDR3 coding sequence is TGTGCCATCAGAGACAGGGCGGGGGCCAATCAGCCCCAGCATTTT. Protein sequence: CAIRDRAGANQPQHF.

This clonotype was found many times. The gene calls are TRBV12-3 or TRBV12-4 and TRBJ2-3; no clear D gene. V was pared by 4 bases and J by 2 bases, with 7 bases between. This CDR3 has 13 residues. DNA of the CDR3: TGTGCCAGCAGTTCAGCTATCACAGATACGCAGTATTTT. Translated: CASSSAITDTQYF.

This clonotype has a handful of counts. The chain combines TRBV18 with TRBJ2-5, with 8 positions matching TRBD2. Trimming took 6 bases from V and 2 from J; bases not matched to a gene: 8. CDR1 and CDR2 from the germline V gene are KGHSH and LQKENI. The CDR3 covers 15 residues. CDR3 nucleotides: TGTGCCAGCTCTCGCCGGGGGGGACGGCAAGAGACCCAGTACTTC. It yields the protein CASSRRGGRQETQYF.

There are a few counts of this clonotype. The chain links TRBV11-1 to TRBJ2-3; D is perhaps TRBD1 (5 bases). Trimming left V 8 bases short and J 2 bases short, with 17 bases between. Per germline, CDR1 SGHAT and CDR2 FQDESV (reference sequence). The CDR3 is made up of 15 amino acids. The CDR3 sequence: CASSGAGLFTDTQYF. In DNA form, the CDR3 reads TGTGCCAGCTCCGGAGCAGGGCTATTCACAGATACGCAGTATTTT.

The rearrangement links TRBV7-2 to TRBJ2-7, with TRBD1 identical over 9 bases. The CDR3 runs 17 residues. From germline, CDR1 is SGHTA and CDR2 FQGNSA. The trim removed 2 bases at V and 0 bases at J, leaving 8 bases unmatched. The CDR3 DNA sequence: TGTGCCAGCAGCTTAAATGCCGGACAGGGGCTCTCCTACGAGCAGTACTTC. Its protein is CASSLNAGQGLSYEQYF.

The chain recombines TRBV2 with TRBJ2-2; D possibly matches TRBD1 or TRBD2 (6 bases each). Germline CDR1 reads SNHLY; CDR2 reads FYNNEI. Trimming pared 6 bases from V and 7 bases from J, leaving 15 bases between. This CDR3 comprises 14 residues. The DNA for the CDR3 is TGTGCCAGCAGACGGGGGCCGCCCAACGGGGAGCTGTTTTTT. Protein: CASRRGPPNGELFF.